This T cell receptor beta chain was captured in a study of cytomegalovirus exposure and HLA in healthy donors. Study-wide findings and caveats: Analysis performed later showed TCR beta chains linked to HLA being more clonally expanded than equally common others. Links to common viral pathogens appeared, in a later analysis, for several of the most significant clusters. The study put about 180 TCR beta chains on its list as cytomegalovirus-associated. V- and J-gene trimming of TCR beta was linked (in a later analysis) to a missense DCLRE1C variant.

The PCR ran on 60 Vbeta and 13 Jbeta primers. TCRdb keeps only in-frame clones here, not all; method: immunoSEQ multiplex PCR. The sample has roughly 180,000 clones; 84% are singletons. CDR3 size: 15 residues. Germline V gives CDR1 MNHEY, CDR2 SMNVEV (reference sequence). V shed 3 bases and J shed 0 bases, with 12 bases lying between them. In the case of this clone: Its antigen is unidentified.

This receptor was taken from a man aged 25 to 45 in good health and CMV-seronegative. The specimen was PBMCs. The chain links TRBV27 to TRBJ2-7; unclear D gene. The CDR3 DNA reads TGTGCCAGCAGTTTTACCCCAGGAACCTCCTACGAGCAGTACTTC. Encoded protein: CASSFTPGTSYEQYF.